These 25 T cell receptor beta chains came from one sample sequenced in a study of blood T cell repertoires in COVID-19. This table comes from immunoSEQ multiplex PCR, and its TCRdb copy is limited to in-frame clones, with some not included. This table has approximately 100,000 clones, roughly 80% appearing once. Specimen: peripheral blood. These receptors were obtained from a man aged 55 to 69 with acute or convalescent COVID-19.

This clone was seen only a few times. CDR3 sequence: CASSSYRAGGWSEAFF. DNA for the CDR3: TGTGCCAGCAGCAGCTATAGGGCAGGGGGCTGGAGTGAAGCTTTCTTT. The chain is built from TRBV7-8 and TRBJ1-1; 8 bases map to TRBD1. Germline CDR1 and CDR2: SGHVS and FQNEAQ. V trimming: 5 bases; J trimming: 7 bases; junction bases outside the gene matches: 15. The CDR3 totals 16 residues.

The chain is built from TRBV23-1 and TRBJ2-2; 10 bases are a match to TRBD1. TRBV23-1 is an ORF for which the function is uncertain. V shed 0 bases, J shed 4 bases, and the junction held 5 bases outside the gene matches. This CDR3 comprises 17 residues. This CDR3 reads CASSQSWDRGSTGELFF. CDR3 DNA: TGCGCCAGCAGTCAATCTTGGGACAGGGGTTCCACCGGGGAGCTGTTTTTT.

By proportion, this clone is medium-sized. The V gene is TRBV11-3, the J gene TRBJ1-1; D gene ambiguous. The CDR3 sequence is 12 residues long. The germline V gene has CDR1 SGHNT and CDR2 YENEEA. The ends were cut back, 0 bases at V and 8 bases at J, with 7 bases in the middle. The CDR3 nucleotides read TGTGCCAGCAGCTTAGATTCGGGGGAAGCTTTCTTT. This encodes CASSLDSGEAFF.

The chain has TRBV7-2 and TRBJ1-1; tentatively, D is TRBD1 (5 bases). The V end was cut by 0 bases, the J end by 8 bases, with 16 bases between. This CDR3 is built from 15 residues. Germline lookup yields CDR1 SGHTA and CDR2 FQGNSA. CDR3: CASSLALQLRGEAFF. CDR3 in DNA: TGTGCCAGCAGCTTAGCTTTGCAACTAAGGGGCGAAGCTTTCTTT.

The CDR3 loop reads CASSLQSGSALDTQYF. CDR3 in DNA: TGTGCCAGCAGCTTGCAGAGCGGGAGCGCGTTGGATACGCAGTATTTT. The chain employs TRBV7-3 and TRBJ2-3; 8 bases agree with TRBD2. V lost 3 bases, J lost 6 bases, and 11 bases stayed unmatched. Germline loops: CDR1 SGHTA, CDR2 FQGTGA. The CDR3 loop spans 16 amino acids.

The chain has TRBV4-3 and TRBJ2-7, with D perhaps TRBD1 (5 bases). Per germline, CDR1 LGHNA and CDR2 YSLEER. The CDR3 has 14 residues. Deletions cut 3 bases from V and 6 bases from J, with 15 bases between. The CDR3 here is CASSQQPQGGEQYF. CDR3 in DNA: TGCGCCAGCAGCCAGCAACCCCAGGGCGGCGAGCAGTACTTC.

The chain uses TRBV3-1 (or the pseudogene TRBV3-2) and TRBJ2-3, with 13 bases that match TRBD2. Germline lookup yields CDR1 LGHDT and CDR2 YNNKEL (reference sequence). The CDR3 totals 18 residues. V was clipped by 1 base and J by 1 base; unmatched bases: 5. This CDR3 is CASSQGTSGSGGTDTQYF. The CDR3 coding sequence is TGTGCCAGCAGCCAAGGGACTAGCGGGAGTGGGGGCACAGATACGCAGTATTTT.

This clone was seen a handful of times. The chain employs TRBV18 and TRBJ1-2; D remains ambiguous. The CDR3 loop spans 14 amino acids. The V gene lost 2 bases and the J gene lost 3 bases, with 10 bases spanning the gap. Germline CDR1 and CDR2: KGHSH and LQKENI. Here the CDR3 DNA reads TGTGCCAGCTCACCAGGAGTCGCAGACTATGGCTACACCTTC. Its protein product is CASSPGVADYGYTF.

The rearrangement uses TRBV7-2 and TRBJ1-1; no clear D gene. Germline V lookup: CDR1 SGHTA, CDR2 FQGNSA. Trimming took off 2 bases at V and 1 base at J, with 11 bases between the two ends. This CDR3 is 15 amino acids long. Here the CDR3 DNA reads TGTGCCAGCAGCTTAAACCTGGGCAGGAACACTGAAGCTTTCTTT. This translates into CASSLNLGRNTEAFF.

The chain links TRBV7-2 to TRBJ2-5; TRBD1 matches at 10 bases. V lost 3 bases to trimming and J lost 8 bases; unmatched junction nucleotides: 15. Germline V gives CDR1 SGHTA, CDR2 FQGNSA. CDR3 size: 17 residues. CDR3 nucleotides: TGTGCCAGCAGCTTCCCCCGCCGGACAGGGGGACGAGGTACCCAGTACTTC. Amino acids: CASSFPRRTGGRGTQYF.

The chain is built from TRBV10-2 and TRBJ2-3; 14 nucleotides line up with TRBD2. The germline CDR1 and CDR2 sequences are WSHSY and SAAADI. The CDR3 consists of 15 residues. V dropped 5 bases and J dropped 5; count of bases not matched to a gene: 3. Here the CDR3 reads CASSPGLAGVDTQYF. The CDR3 DNA sequence: TGCGCCAGCAGTCCGGGACTAGCGGGAGTAGATACGCAGTATTTT.

J is TRBJ1-2 and V is TRBV10-3; TRBD1 agrees at 8 bases. Unmatched junction bases numbered 2, after V lost 4 bases and J lost 4 bases. The germline V gene has CDR1 ENHRY and CDR2 SYGVKD. This CDR3 region has 13 residues. The CDR3 sequence is CAISADRGYGYTF. The CDR3 region has the DNA TGTGCCATCAGTGCCGACAGGGGCTATGGCTACACCTTC.

The table lists this clone with a count of one. The rearrangement links TRBV19 to TRBJ2-1; 7 bases match TRBD2. The germline V gene has CDR1 LNHDA and CDR2 SQIVND (reference sequence). V trimming: 8 bases; J trimming: 2 bases; junction bases outside the gene matches: 3. This CDR3 has 13 amino acids. CDR3 coding DNA: TGTGCCAGTCGGGAGGTTCCCTACAATGAGCAGTTCTTC. Translation gives CASREVPYNEQFF.

The chain has TRBV5-1 and TRBJ1-1; 9 bases agree with TRBD1. Germline V gives CDR1 SGHRS, CDR2 YFSETQ. V was clipped by 3 bases and J by 4 bases; unmatched bases: 4. The CDR3 covers 14 residues. Here the CDR3 reads CASSSDRGGTEAFF. In nucleotides, the CDR3 is TGCGCCAGCAGCTCGGACAGGGGAGGCACTGAAGCTTTCTTT. Together with reference TRBV5-1 and TRBJ1-1, the CDR3 gives the full variable domain: KAGVTQTPRYLIKTRGQQVTLSCSPISGHRSVSWYQQTPGQGLQFLFEYFSETQRNKGNFPGRFSGRQFSNSRSEMNVSTLELGDSALYLCASSSDRGGTEAFFGQGTRLTVV.

Of note for this clone: Mismatch with germline at one junction end may stem from a read error. The chain has TRBV7-7 and TRBJ2-7; 7 nucleotides match TRBD1. Germline CDR1 is SSHAT and CDR2 is FNYEAQ (reference sequence). This CDR3 is built from 14 residues. CDR3: CASSPDRNTYEQYF. The CDR3 nucleotides are TGTGCTAGCAGCCCGGACAGGAATACCTACGAGCAGTACTTC.

The rearrangement joins TRBV3-1 (or the pseudogene TRBV3-2) to TRBJ2-5; D is unresolved. Trimming removed 1 base at V and 5 bases at J, with 11 bases between. This CDR3 spans 14 amino acids. Per the germline V gene, CDR1 is LGHDT and CDR2 is YNNKEL (reference sequence). The CDR3 DNA follows: TGTGCCAGCAGCCAAGGCCTCAGGTTGGAGACCCAGTACTTC. Its translation is CASSQGLRLETQYF.

The chain uses TRBV28 and TRBJ1-6; 7 positions agree with TRBD1. The CDR3 spans 14 residues. Germline V CDR1 and CDR2: MDHEN, SYDVKM. V lost 8 bases and J lost 10; bases outside the gene matches: 11. This CDR3 reads CASQFGTAESPLHF. CDR3 bases: TGTGCCAGCCAATTCGGGACAGCGGAATCACCCCTCCACTTT.

This sequence joins TRBV18 and TRBJ1-1; 8 bases fit TRBD1. Trimming at V came to 2 bases and at J to 0 bases, leaving 5 bases not matched to a gene. The CDR3 extends over 16 amino acids. Germline CDR1 is KGHSH and CDR2 is LQKENI. The DNA for the CDR3 is TGTGCCAGCTCACCAAAGGCAGGGGGCTTGAACACTGAAGCTTTCTTT. Encoded protein: CASSPKAGGLNTEAFF.

The V gene is TRBV4-3, the J gene TRBJ1-4; 7 bases align to TRBD1. The trim removed 0 bases at V and 5 bases at J, leaving 6 bases unmatched. CDR3 length equals 16 residues. CDR1 and CDR2 from the germline V gene are LGHNA and YSLEER. CDR3 protein: CASSQDPTGRNEKLFF. As DNA, the CDR3 is TGCGCCAGCAGCCAAGATCCGACAGGGCGAAATGAAAAACTGTTTTTT.

The J gene is TRBJ2-7, the V gene TRBV12-5, with D possibly being TRBD2 (5 bases). The CDR3 sequence is 11 residues long. Germline V lookup: CDR1 LGHNT, CDR2 FRNRAP. The V end was cut by 5 bases, the J end by 7 bases, with 9 bases between. CDR3 sequence (DNA): TGTGCTAGTGGTACACGACTAGAGCAGTACTTC. Translating gives CASGTRLEQYF. Based on the CDR3 plus reference TRBV12-5 and TRBJ2-7, the full variable domain is DARVTQTPRHKVTEMGQEVTMRCQPILGHNTVFWYRQTMMQGLELLAYFRNRAPLDDSGMPKDRFSAEMPDATLATLKIQPSEPRDSAVYFCASGTRLEQYFGPGTRLTVT.

This clone was picked up a small number of times. The rearrangement joins TRBV10-1 to TRBJ1-5; a weak D match, TRBD1 (5 bases). The germline V gene encodes CDR1 WNHNN and CDR2 SYGVQD (reference sequence). Deletions cut 4 bases from V and 4 bases from J, with 8 bases between. The length of the CDR3 is 13 residues. In DNA form, the CDR3 reads TGCGCCAGCAGTGCACAGGCGAATCAGCCCCAGCATTTT. Protein sequence: CASSAQANQPQHF.

J is TRBJ2-7 and V is TRBV25-1, with 11 bases lining up with TRBD1. V dropped 5 bases and J dropped 0; count of bases not matched to a gene: 9. CDR1 and CDR2 from the germline V gene are MGHDK and SYGVNS. The CDR3 is 17 residues long. CDR3 protein: CASSKTGGTGGSYEQYF. DNA of the CDR3: TGTGCCAGCAGTAAGACTGGGGGGACAGGGGGCTCCTACGAGCAGTACTTC.

This clone is a singleton in its sample. V is TRBV3-1 (or the pseudogene TRBV3-2) and J is TRBJ1-2, with D unclear. This CDR3 has 12 residues. Trimming stripped 3 bases from V and 5 bases from J, with 7 bases between. Germline values: CDR1 LGHDT, CDR2 YNNKEL (reference sequence). The DNA of the CDR3 is TGTGCCAGCAGCCAGTCGCTATATGGCTACACCTTC. Translation: CASSQSLYGYTF.

The chain's CDR3 is CASSLYERLDNSPLHF. CDR3 sequence (DNA): TGTGCCAGCAGCTTGTATGAGAGACTAGATAATTCACCCCTCCACTTT. The rearrangement links TRBV5-5 to TRBJ1-6; D remains ambiguous. Trimming pared 1 base from V and 5 bases from J, leaving 13 bases between. This CDR3 is 16 amino acids long. Germline V lookup: CDR1 SGHKS, CDR2 YYEKEE (reference sequence).

This clone turned up a few times. The chain uses TRBV27 and TRBJ2-7; D might be TRBD2 (6 bases). Deletions cut 5 bases from V and 2 bases from J, with 13 bases between. CDR3 length: 14 residues. Germline CDR1 reads MNHEY; CDR2 reads SMNVEV (reference sequence). CDR3 nucleotide sequence: TGTGCCAGCAGTGGGGTGGGGGGAACCTACGAGCAGTACTTC. This codes for CASSGVGGTYEQYF.